The 9 T cell receptor beta chains given below trace back to one sample, sequenced in a study of T-cell memory formation after mild COVID-19. One entry per CDR3 protein results from TCRdb running MiXCR on the 5' RACE reads. Of about half a million distinct CDR3 sequences in the sample, 15% to 20% were seen once. Sequencing was carried out using PBMCs or a T cell subset sorted from them (not recorded which). These receptors were collected from an adult woman who had mild COVID-19 (a few samples of this study predate the infection). Cell type and time point are not known.

This clonotype was seen a handful of times. This chain joins TRBV4-1 and TRBJ2-5; TRBD2 aligns across 9 bases. The V gene's germline CDR1 is MGHRA and CDR2 YSYEKL. Trimming at V came to 2 bases and at J to 5 bases, leaving 9 bases not matched to a gene. The CDR3 consists of 16 residues. The CDR3 region has the DNA TGCGCCAGCAGCCAAACTCGGGCGGGGGGGCCGGAGACCCAGTACTTC. Its protein is CASSQTRAGGPETQYF.

The rearrangement joins TRBV6-5 to TRBJ1-1; no reliable D call. The CDR3 extends over 13 amino acids. Germline CDR1 is MNHEY and CDR2 is SVGAGI. Trimming stripped 4 bases from V and 0 bases from J, with 6 bases between. This chain's CDR3 is CASSSVVNTEAFF. The DNA of the CDR3 is TGTGCCAGCAGTTCGGTTGTGAACACTGAAGCTTTCTTT.

Only a few counts were recorded for this clonotype. The CDR3 DNA reads TGTGCCAGCAGTGGGTTGGTGGAGAGGGAGACCCAGTACTTC. The encoded protein is CASSGLVERETQYF. This rearrangement joins TRBV6-1 to TRBJ2-5, with unresolved D. Trimming cost V 4 bases and J 5 bases, with 14 bases left between them. This CDR3 region has 14 residues. CDR1 and CDR2 from the germline V gene are MNHNS and SASEGT.

This chain connects TRBV5-1 to TRBJ1-1, with TRBD1 matching over 7 bases. From germline, CDR1 is SGHRS and CDR2 YFSETQ. The CDR3 contains 14 residues. Unmatched junction bases numbered 8, after V lost 7 bases and J lost 2 bases. CDR3 DNA sequence: TGCGCCAGCGCTCAGGGGGGGCCTAACACTGAAGCTTTCTTT. It codes for CASAQGGPNTEAFF. Full variable domain (missing parts from reference TRBV5-1 and TRBJ1-1): KAGVTQTPRYLIKTRGQQVTLSCSPISGHRSVSWYQQTPGQGLQFLFEYFSETQRNKGNFPGRFSGRQFSNSRSEMNVSTLELGDSALYLCASAQGGPNTEAFFGQGTRLTVV.

The J gene is TRBJ2-6, the V gene TRBV7-3; maybe TRBD1 (7 bases). The V gene lost 5 bases and the J gene lost 0 bases, with 20 bases spanning the gap. CDR1 and CDR2 from the germline V gene are SGHTA and FQGTGA. The CDR3 is 19 residues long. CDR3 sequence: CASSPGQEVLASGANVLTF. The CDR3 coding sequence is TGTGCCAGCAGCCCCGGACAGGAGGTACTAGCCTCTGGGGCCAACGTCCTGACTTTC.

Concerning this clonotype itself: One junction end does not reproduce the germline sequence, and a read error may be involved. This rearrangement joins TRBV6-1 to TRBJ1-2; D is unclear. This CDR3 has 13 amino acids. Germline assignment: CDR1 MNHNS and CDR2 SASEGT. The CDR3 spells CAGSEVTARGYTF. The CDR3 region has the DNA TGTGCCGGCAGTGAAGTGACGGCCCGGGGCTACACCTTC.

The gene calls are TRBV4-2 and TRBJ2-3, with 11 bases lining up with TRBD2. The CDR3 is made up of 17 amino acids. Germline V gene lookup returns CDR1 LGHNA and CDR2 YNFKEQ. Trimming removed 1 base from V and 5 bases from J; junction bases left unmatched: 8. CDR3 amino acids: CASSQGGASGGLDTQYF. For the CDR3, the DNA is TGTGCCAGCAGCCAAGGGGGAGCTAGCGGGGGGTTAGATACGCAGTATTTT.

The rearrangement joins TRBV29-1 to TRBJ2-7, with D maybe TRBD1 (5 bases). Trimming removed 4 bases from V and 3 bases from J, with 7 bases in between. From germline, CDR1 is SQVTM and CDR2 ANQGSEA. CDR3 length: 11 amino acids. CDR3 nucleotide sequence: TGCAGCGTTGGTGGACACTACGAGCAGTACTTC. Amino acid sequence: CSVGGHYEQYF.

The genes are TRBV3-1 and TRBJ2-7; the D is unclear. Germline CDR1 is LGHDT and CDR2 is YNNKEL (reference sequence). Trimming stripped 1 base from V and 4 bases from J, with 11 bases between. The CDR3 is 14 amino acids. CDR3 sequence: CASSQGDSRYEQYF. CDR3 sequence (DNA): TGTGCCAGCAGCCAAGGCGATAGTCGGTACGAGCAGTACTTC.